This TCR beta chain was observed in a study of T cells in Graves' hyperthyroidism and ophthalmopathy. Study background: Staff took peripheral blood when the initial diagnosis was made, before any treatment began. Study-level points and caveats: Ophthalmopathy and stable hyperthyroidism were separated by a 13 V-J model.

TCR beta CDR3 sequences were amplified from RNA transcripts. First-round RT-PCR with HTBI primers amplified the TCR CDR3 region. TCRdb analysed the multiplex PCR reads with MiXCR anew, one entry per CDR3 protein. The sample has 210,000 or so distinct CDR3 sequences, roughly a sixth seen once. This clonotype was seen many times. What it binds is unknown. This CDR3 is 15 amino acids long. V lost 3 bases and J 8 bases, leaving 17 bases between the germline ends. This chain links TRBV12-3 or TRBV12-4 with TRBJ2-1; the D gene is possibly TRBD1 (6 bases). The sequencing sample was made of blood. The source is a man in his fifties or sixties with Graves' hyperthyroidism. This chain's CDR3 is CASSFGQSPIYEQFF. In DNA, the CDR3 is TGTGCCAGCAGTTTTGGACAGAGCCCTATCTATGAGCAGTTCTTC.